The 30 T cell receptor beta chains presented below share a single source sample, sequenced in a study of siplizumab effects on memory and regulatory T cells (dated by TCRdb to about 2019). Library preparation used the immunoSEQ multiplex PCR assay. TCRdb's version of the immuneACCESS table is confined to in-frame rearrangements and falls short of the full clone set. An unresolved V gene accounts for under half of the shortfall where checked; the remainder is of unknown origin. This sample comprises fewer than 120,000 clones, roughly 92% of them detected only once. Clones ranked in the top ten supply 1.3% of the sample. The source material was CD4+ T cells sorted from blood. The source of these receptors is a human donor in good health.

The chain is built from TRBV11-2 and TRBJ2-2, with a tentative D call TRBD2 (6 bases). The CDR3 spans 16 residues. From germline, CDR1 is SGHAT and CDR2 FQNNGV. Trimming removed 4 bases at V and 1 base at J, with 13 bases between. CDR3 sequence: CASSSRGTQNTGELFF. In DNA form, the CDR3 reads TGTGCCAGCAGCTCCCGGGGGACCCAGAACACCGGGGAGCTGTTTTTT.

V gene TRBV9 combines with J gene TRBJ2-1; D may be TRBD2 (6 bases). V was clipped by 0 bases and J by 5 bases, with 12 bases between them. CDR1 is SGDLS, CDR2 YYNGEE, per germline. This CDR3 is built from 15 residues. The CDR3 DNA sequence: TGTGCCAGCAGCGTAGATCCGGGGGTAAACAATGAGCAGTTCTTC. Its translation is CASSVDPGVNNEQFF.

V and J are TRBV15 and TRBJ2-1, with 7 bases matching TRBD2. Trimming cost V 0 bases and J 2 bases; bases outside gene matches: 4. The CDR3 covers 16 residues. Germline CDR1 is LNHNV and CDR2 is YYDKDF (reference sequence). The CDR3, as DNA: TGTGCCACCAGCAGAGAAGGGACTACCACCTACAATGAGCAGTTCTTC. Protein product: CATSREGTTTYNEQFF. The full variable domain, in which reference TRBV15 and TRBJ2-1 provide the parts outside the CDR3, is DAMVIQNPRYQVTQFGKPVTLSCSQTLNHNVMYWYQQKSSQAPKLLFHYYDKDFNNEADTPDNFQSRRPNTSFCFLDIRSPGLGDTAMYLCATSREGTTTYNEQFFGPGTRLTVL.

V is TRBV19 and J is TRBJ1-2; D is undetermined. The CDR3 length is 18 residues. Trimming left V 3 bases short and J 5 bases short, with 25 bases between. Germline V gene data show CDR1 as LNHDA and CDR2 as SQIVND (reference sequence). The CDR3: CASSIATVPVDGIYGYTF. Here the CDR3 DNA reads TGTGCCAGTAGTATCGCAACGGTCCCCGTGGACGGAATATATGGCTACACCTTC.

This chain uses TRBV11-1 with TRBJ2-1, with no clear D. This CDR3 comprises 14 residues. V was pared by 5 bases and J by 8 bases, with 16 bases between. Germline CDR1 is SGHAT and CDR2 is FQDESV (reference sequence). The CDR3: CASSGLESRDEQFF. The DNA for the CDR3 is TGTGCCAGCAGCGGTTTAGAGAGTCGCGATGAGCAGTTCTTC.

The CDR3 DNA reads TGTGCCAGCAGTTACTCGTCCGGTCTCAATGAGCAGTTCTTC. It is translated as CASSYSSGLNEQFF. V and J are TRBV6-5 and TRBJ2-1; the D is unclear. The germline V and J ends were trimmed by 0 bases and 6 bases, with 9 bases remaining between them. The CDR3 is 14 amino acids. CDR1 and CDR2 (germline): MNHEY, SVGAGI.

This chain connects TRBV10-3 to TRBJ1-2, with D possibly matching TRBD1 (5 bases). Germline CDR1 is ENHRY and CDR2 is SYGVKD. V lost 3 bases and J 7 bases, leaving 21 bases between the germline ends. CDR3 length: 16 amino acids. The CDR3 region is CAISDYRDPSRGGYTF. The CDR3 DNA follows: TGTGCCATCAGTGATTATAGGGACCCCTCCCGAGGTGGCTACACCTTC.

The chain is built from TRBV7-9 and TRBJ2-7; D possibly matches TRBD1 or TRBD2 (6 bases each). Germline CDR1 reads SEHNR; CDR2 reads FQNEAQ (reference sequence). The CDR3 spans 14 residues. Trimming shortened V by 5 bases and J by 3 bases, and 14 bases separated the two germline ends. DNA for the CDR3: TGTGCCAGCAGCCTGCGGGACATATACTACGAGCAGTACTTC. This gives the protein CASSLRDIYYEQYF.

The V and J genes are TRBV10-3 and TRBJ2-1; 7 nucleotides match TRBD2. The CDR3 length is 15 residues. The V gene end was trimmed by 2 bases and the J gene end by 9 bases; junction bases not matched to a gene: 10. Germline V CDR1 and CDR2: ENHRY, SYGVKD. The CDR3 nucleotides read TGTGCCATCAGTGAGCTAGCGGAGGCCCCGGGTGAGCAGTTCTTC. Residues: CAISELAEAPGEQFF.

This chain joins TRBV19 and TRBJ2-1, with a tentative D call TRBD2 (5 bases). The CDR3 length is 16 residues. The germline V gene has CDR1 LNHDA and CDR2 SQIVND (reference sequence). Deletions cut 0 bases from V and 2 bases from J, with 11 bases between. In DNA, the CDR3 is TGTGCCAGTAGTATAGATCTCGGGGTCCCCTACAATGAGCAGTTCTTC. This gives the protein CASSIDLGVPYNEQFF.

In its sample, this clone was seen once. The chain combines TRBV2 with TRBJ2-3, with a weak D call TRBD1 (5 bases). Germline V gene data show CDR1 as SNHLY and CDR2 as FYNNEI. Between the trimmed V and J ends, which lost 6 bases and 0 bases, there was a span of 16 bases. This CDR3 has 16 residues. The CDR3 protein is CASSQSPGPSTDTQYF. CDR3 bases: TGTGCCAGCAGCCAGAGTCCAGGGCCTAGCACAGATACGCAGTATTTT.

This rearrangement joins TRBV5-5 to TRBJ2-6; D remains unclear. The ends were cut back, 2 bases at V and 1 base at J, with 4 bases in the middle. The germline CDR1 and CDR2 sequences are SGHKS and YYEKEE (reference sequence). The CDR3 runs to 14 residues. For the CDR3, the DNA is TGTGCCAGCAGCTTCCTTTCTGGGGCCAACGTCCTGACTTTC. The encoded protein is CASSFLSGANVLTF. Based on the CDR3 plus reference TRBV5-5 and TRBJ2-6, the full variable domain is DAGVTQSPTHLIKTRGQQVTLRCSPISGHKSVSWYQQVLGQGPQFIFQYYEKEERGRGNFPDRFSARQFPNYSSELNVNALLLGDSALYLCASSFLSGANVLTFGAGSRLTVL.

The rearrangement joins TRBV5-4 to TRBJ1-2; no definite D call. The CDR3 runs to 15 residues. Germline V lookup: CDR1 SGHNT, CDR2 YYREEE (reference sequence). The ends were cut back, 4 bases at V and 0 bases at J, with 13 bases in the middle. In DNA form, the CDR3 reads TGTGCCAGCAGCATAGCACGGAAATCTAACTATGGCTACACCTTC. It is translated as CASSIARKSNYGYTF.

This clone has more than one count but fewer than ten. The junction departs from the called germline gene at one end, perhaps through a read error. Distinct nucleotide sequences in the sample also encode this CDR3. The rearrangement links TRBV6-5 to TRBJ1-2; 7 bases line up with TRBD1. Germline V gene data show CDR1 as MNHEY and CDR2 as SVGAGI. CDR3 length: 14 amino acids. The CDR3 nucleotides are TGTGCCAGCAGCTCTGCCGGGACAGACTACGGCTACACCTTC. This sequence encodes CASSSAGTDYGYTF.

The V and J genes are TRBV6-5 and TRBJ2-1, with 9 nucleotides matching TRBD1. The CDR3 loop spans 16 amino acids. V trimming: 4 bases; J trimming: 3 bases; junction bases outside the gene matches: 7. In germline, CDR1 is MNHEY, CDR2 SVGAGI. Written as DNA, the CDR3 is TGTGCCAGCAGTTGGGGCCGGGACAGGGTCTACAATGAGCAGTTCTTC. Translated: CASSWGRDRVYNEQFF.

CDR3 in amino acids: CASGACPPPGNTIYF. The CDR3 nucleotides read TGTGCTAGTGGTGCATGCCCCCCCCCTGGAAACACCATATATTTT. The chain recombines TRBV12-5 with TRBJ1-3; D gene unclear. The CDR3 extends over 15 amino acids. CDR1 is LGHNT and CDR2 is FRNRAP in the germline V gene. Trimming took off 5 bases at V and 2 bases at J, with 13 bases between the two ends.

In this sample, this clone turned up a few times. V is TRBV7-9 and J is TRBJ1-2; 7 bases fit TRBD1. CDR3 size: 10 residues. The V gene's germline CDR1 is SEHNR and CDR2 FQNEAQ (reference sequence). V lost 10 bases and J lost 6; bases outside the gene matches: 2. The CDR3 region has the DNA TGTGCCACACAGGGGAATGGCTACACCTTC. This codes for CATQGNGYTF.

The V call is TRBV19, the J call TRBJ2-7; D might be TRBD1 (6 bases). Trimming pared 4 bases from V and 1 base from J, leaving 17 bases between. This CDR3 region has 16 residues. The germline V gene has CDR1 LNHDA and CDR2 SQIVND (reference sequence). CDR3 amino acids: CASSNLFDRRSYEQYF. CDR3 in DNA: TGTGCCAGTAGTAACCTCTTTGACAGGCGTTCCTACGAGCAGTACTTC.

The CDR3 DNA sequence: TGTGCCAGCAGTTTCGCGAGGGGCCTAGCGGGGGGAGGCACAGATACGCAGTATTTT. It yields the protein CASSFARGLAGGGTDTQYF. The chain has TRBV7-9 and TRBJ2-3, with 11 bases matching TRBD2. CDR3 size: 19 residues. CDR1 and CDR2 from the germline V gene are SEHNR and FQNEAQ (reference sequence). The V and J ends lost 6 bases and 1 base, in that order; junction bases with no gene match: 15.

This chain joins TRBV5-4 and TRBJ1-5; D might be TRBD1 (5 bases). From germline, CDR1 is SGHNT and CDR2 YYREEE (reference sequence). The length of the CDR3 is 15 residues. The ends were cut back, 3 bases at V and 0 bases at J, with 10 bases in the middle. The CDR3 bases are TGTGCCAGCAGCTCGGGACCGAGTAGCAATCAGCCCCAGCATTTT. Protein: CASSSGPSSNQPQHF.

V gene TRBV11-1 combines with J gene TRBJ1-2, with D perhaps TRBD1 (5 bases). This CDR3 spans 15 amino acids. Germline V gene data show CDR1 as SGHAT and CDR2 as FQDESV (reference sequence). The V and J ends lost 2 bases and 4 bases respectively, with 14 bases between them. CDR3 DNA: TGTGCCAGCAGCTTACTCGGCCCAGGGACCTATGGCTACACCTTC. Residues: CASSLLGPGTYGYTF.

J is TRBJ2-7 and V is TRBV7-6, with 10 bases aligning to TRBD1. The CDR3 extends over 14 amino acids. V dropped 5 bases and J dropped 5; count of bases not matched to a gene: 6. The germline CDR1 and CDR2 sequences are SGHVS and FNYEAQ. The DNA for the CDR3 is TGTGCCAGCAGCATTCGGGGACAGGGGCACGAGCAGTACTTC. Translating gives CASSIRGQGHEQYF.

The chain recombines TRBV6-6 with TRBJ1-2, with 7 nucleotides matching TRBD1. V was clipped by 7 bases and J by 2 bases; unmatched bases: 10. The CDR3 extends over 15 amino acids. Germline lookup yields CDR1 MNHNY and CDR2 SVGAGI (reference sequence). The CDR3 region is CASKGTESLNYGYTF. The CDR3 DNA reads TGTGCCAGCAAAGGGACAGAGAGTCTGAACTATGGCTACACCTTC.

The chain joins TRBV7-9 to TRBJ1-1, with D tentatively TRBD1 (5 bases). The CDR3 runs 14 residues. From germline, CDR1 is SEHNR and CDR2 FQNEAQ (reference sequence). Trimming shortened V by 5 bases and J by 4 bases, and 14 bases separated the two germline ends. CDR3 region: CASSRNMGPTEAFF. The CDR3 nucleotides are TGTGCCAGCAGCCGAAATATGGGGCCCACTGAAGCTTTCTTT.

The V call is TRBV2, the J call TRBJ2-2, with unresolved D. The germline gives CDR1 SNHLY, CDR2 FYNNEI. This CDR3 is 14 amino acids long. Trimming cost V 7 bases and J 2 bases, with 11 bases left between them. The DNA for the CDR3 is TGTGCCAGCAATAAGGATTCCAACACCGGGGAGCTGTTTTTT. This gives the protein CASNKDSNTGELFF.

The chain employs TRBV6-1 and TRBJ1-1; unclear D gene. This CDR3 is built from 14 residues. Deletions cut 4 bases from V and 0 bases from J, with 9 bases between. From germline, CDR1 is MNHNS and CDR2 SASEGT. In nucleotides, the CDR3 is TGTGCCAGCAGTGTGGCCTGGGTGAACACTGAAGCTTTCTTT. Amino acids: CASSVAWVNTEAFF.

The rearrangement links TRBV5-6 to TRBJ2-1; tentative D call: TRBD1 (6 bases). Trimming left V 3 bases short and J 2 bases short, with 15 bases between. The CDR3 is made up of 16 amino acids. The V gene's germline CDR1 is SGHDT and CDR2 YYEEEE. The CDR3: CASSYQGTRPYNEQFF. CDR3 in DNA: TGTGCCAGCAGCTATCAGGGGACCCGTCCCTACAATGAGCAGTTCTTC. The whole variable domain, filled in from reference TRBV5-6 and TRBJ2-1, reads DAGVTQSPTHLIKTRGQQVTLRCSPKSGHDTVSWYQQALGQGPQFIFQYYEEEERQRGNFPDRFSGHQFPNYSSELNVNALLLGDSALYLCASSYQGTRPYNEQFFGPGTRLTVL.

This chain links TRBV5-4 with TRBJ1-3; possible D gene TRBD1, 5 bases. Germline V gene sequence: CDR1 SGHNT, CDR2 YYREEE (reference sequence). The V end was cut by 4 bases, the J end by 4 bases, with 12 bases between. The length of the CDR3 is 14 residues. In nucleotides, the CDR3 is TGTGCCAGCAGCCCCAGGGCCGGAGGAAACACCATATATTTT. It yields the protein CASSPRAGGNTIYF. Variable domain in full (rest from reference TRBV5-4 and TRBJ1-3): ETGVTQSPTHLIKTRGQQVTLRCSSQSGHNTVSWYQQALGQGPQFIFQYYREEENGRGNFPPRFSGLQFPNYSSELNVNALELDDSALYLCASSPRAGGNTIYFGEGSWLTVV.

The count of this clone is one. This rearrangement joins TRBV6-1 to TRBJ1-4; 7 nucleotides agree with TRBD1. CDR3 length equals 15 residues. Trimming removed 1 base from V and 4 bases from J; junction bases left unmatched: 3. CDR1 is MNHNS, CDR2 SASEGT, per germline. The CDR3 protein is CASSEVRGINEKLFF. The CDR3 DNA follows: TGTGCCAGCAGTGAAGTCAGGGGGATTAATGAAAAACTGTTTTTT.

The chain couples TRBV6-6 to TRBJ2-7; 12 positions agree with TRBD2. Germline-derived CDR1 and CDR2 are MNHNY and SVGAGI (reference sequence). V lost 6 bases, J lost 4 bases, and 4 bases stayed unmatched. This CDR3 spans 14 amino acids. CDR3 protein: CASSPTSGSYEQYF. CDR3 in DNA: TGTGCCAGCAGCCCGACTAGCGGGAGTTACGAGCAGTACTTC.